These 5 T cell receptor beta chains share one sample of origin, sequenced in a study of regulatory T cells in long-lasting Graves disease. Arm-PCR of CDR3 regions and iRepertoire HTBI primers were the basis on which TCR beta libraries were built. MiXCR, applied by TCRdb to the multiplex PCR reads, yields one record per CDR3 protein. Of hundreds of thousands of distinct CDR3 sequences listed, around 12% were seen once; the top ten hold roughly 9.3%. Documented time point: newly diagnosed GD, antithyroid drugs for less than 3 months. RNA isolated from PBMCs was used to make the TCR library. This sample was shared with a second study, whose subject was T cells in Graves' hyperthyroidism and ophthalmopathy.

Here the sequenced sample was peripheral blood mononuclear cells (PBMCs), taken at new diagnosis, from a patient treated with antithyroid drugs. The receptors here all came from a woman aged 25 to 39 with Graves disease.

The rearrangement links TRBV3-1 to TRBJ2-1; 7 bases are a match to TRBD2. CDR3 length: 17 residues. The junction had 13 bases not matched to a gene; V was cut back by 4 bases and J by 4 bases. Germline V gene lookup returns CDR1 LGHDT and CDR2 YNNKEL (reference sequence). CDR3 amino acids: CASSPSKGASGYNEQFF. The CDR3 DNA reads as TGTGCCAGCAGCCCTTCTAAAGGGGCTAGCGGATACAATGAGCAGTTCTTC.

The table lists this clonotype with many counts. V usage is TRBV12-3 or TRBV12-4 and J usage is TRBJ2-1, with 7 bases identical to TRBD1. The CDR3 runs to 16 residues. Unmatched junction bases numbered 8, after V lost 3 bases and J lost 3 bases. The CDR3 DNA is TGTGCCAGCAGTTTCTACAGGACAGGCTTCTACAATGAGCAGTTCTTC. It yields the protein CASSFYRTGFYNEQFF.

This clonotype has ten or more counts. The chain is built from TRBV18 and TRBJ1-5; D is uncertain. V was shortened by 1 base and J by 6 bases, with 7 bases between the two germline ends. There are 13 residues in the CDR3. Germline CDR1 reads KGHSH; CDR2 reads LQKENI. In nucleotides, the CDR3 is TGTGCCAGCTCACCACAGCAGACTCAGCCCCAGCATTTT. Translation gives CASSPQQTQPQHF.

CDR3 protein: CASSRGGSLDTQYF. DNA of the CDR3: TGTGCCAGCAGCCGGGGCGGGAGCTTGGATACGCAGTATTTT. The V gene is TRBV7-6, the J gene TRBJ2-3; 7 nucleotides match TRBD2. This CDR3 comprises 14 residues. Germline V gives CDR1 SGHVS, CDR2 FNYEAQ. J was trimmed by 6 bases and V by 5 bases; bases with no gene match: 8.

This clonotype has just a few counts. CDR3 in amino acids: CASSLSQETYNEQFF. In DNA, the CDR3 is TGTGCCAGCAGCTTAAGCCAGGAGACCTACAATGAGCAGTTCTTC. The V gene is TRBV7-2, the J gene TRBJ2-1; D remains unclear. Trimming pared 2 bases from V and 2 bases from J, leaving 10 bases between. Germline lookup yields CDR1 SGHTA and CDR2 FQGNSA. CDR3 length: 15 residues.